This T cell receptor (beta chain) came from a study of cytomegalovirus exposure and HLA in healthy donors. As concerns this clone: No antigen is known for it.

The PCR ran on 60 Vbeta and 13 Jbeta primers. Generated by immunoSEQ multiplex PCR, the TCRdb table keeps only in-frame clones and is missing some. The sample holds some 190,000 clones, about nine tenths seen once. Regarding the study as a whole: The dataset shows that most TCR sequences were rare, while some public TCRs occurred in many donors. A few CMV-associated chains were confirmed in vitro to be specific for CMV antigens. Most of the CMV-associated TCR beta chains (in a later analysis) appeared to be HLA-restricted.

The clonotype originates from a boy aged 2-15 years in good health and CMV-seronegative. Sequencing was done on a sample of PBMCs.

The CDR3 coding sequence is TGCGCCAGCAGCTTGGTGGTCGGGGGGGCGAACACCGGGGAGCTGTTTTTT. Translated, it gives CASSLVVGGANTGELFF. The chain joins TRBV5-1 to TRBJ2-2, with TRBD2 identical over 8 bases. Trimming at V came to 0 bases and at J to 0 bases, leaving 4 bases not matched to a gene. Germline V gene lookup returns CDR1 SGHRS and CDR2 YFSETQ. This CDR3 contains 17 residues.